This T cell receptor beta chain was sequenced for a study of T cells in localized non-small cell lung cancer (dated by TCRdb to 2020 to 2021). Background on the whole study: T cell repertoires of a few hundred early-stage NSCLC patients were analyzed, with tumors being compared against uninvolved tumor-adjacent lungs. All 220 or so NSCLC patients in the cohort were treatment-naive and had localized lung tumors that were resected. NSCLC patients had a mean age of approximately 66 years, and 129 were male and about a hundred female.

Taken from cysteine to phenylalanine, the CDR3 has 13 residues. Left in the record is the CDR3 DNA by itself, 39 bases read in frame from the first base. In the germline V gene, CDR1 corresponds to SGHRS and CDR2 to YFSETQ. The V end loses 0 bases and the J end loses 4 bases, and a stretch of 7 bases separates them. A remark on this clone: This receptor's antigen is unknown. Per-base qualities were not stored, and no clone one base away is much larger.

Broader findings and caveats from the paper: Higher blood T cell density associated with longer overall survival, while higher adjacent-lung clonality associated with shorter survival. Because of the exploratory design, TCR variables were selected using unadjusted p-values without false-discovery rate correction. Because multi-region tumor sequencing was not performed, intratumor heterogeneity could not be ruled out. Uninvolved tumor-adjacent lung showed the highest T cell clonality, higher than tumor, which suggests more focused antigenic responses in the uninvolved tumor-adjacent lung. Of the top 100 tumor clones, a median of roughly 56 were detected in paired uninvolved adjacent lung; 28 were also among that lung's top 100.

At diagnosis, tumor, uninvolved tumor-adjacent lung and peripheral blood were collected and then preserved as a mix of FFPE and fresh-frozen material. For TCR repertoire profiling, blood samples were analyzed as peripheral blood mononuclear cells. TCR beta CDR3 regions were sequenced from DNA using the immunoSEQ Assay. As for how the authors treated the data: To compute T cell density, TCR beta template counts were normalized to usable DNA, which was estimated by amplifying housekeeping genes. The preseqR package was used to estimate richness by extrapolating to 400,000 templates for PBMC samples and to 120,000 templates for tissue samples. Clonality was calculated as one minus Pielou's evenness. To identify tissue-enriched TCRs, differential abundance testing was run on productive amino-acid clonotypes with a minimum total count of 5 and an alpha of 0.1. The Jaccard Index and the Morisita Overlap Index were used to quantify repertoire overlap between compartments. GLIPH clustered TCR beta CDR3s with public tetramer-defined viral CDR3s; viral motifs required at least three viral sequences plus V-gene enrichment. Here the immuneACCESS table is served through TCRdb, limited to in-frame sequences with V and J called. Missing clones are a known gap in these copies; in checked studies unresolved V genes cover under half, and the rest lacks a known reason. D and trimming come from the DNA, and the V and J calls and clone size come from that table. For this sample the table gives 34,000 or so clones, of which 93% were detected only once. Together, the top ten hold roughly 7.9% of the sample.

The V and J genes are TRBV5-1 and TRBJ1-2; 6 matching bases give a weak D call of TRBD1. The sample in question was peripheral blood, obtained before any cancer treatment. The receptor comes from a female donor over 55 with stage I lung adenocarcinoma. CDR3 region: CASSLDRAYGYTF. The DNA sequence follows: TGCGCCAGCAGCTTGGACAGGGCCTATGGCTACACCTTC.